The following is a T cell receptor beta chain sequence with its context. Its target is unknown. Every TCR beta cDNA library bore unique molecular identifiers. Input amounts of roughly 0.9 to 10 million T cells were used. These gave roughly 500,000 cDNA molecules, so each molecule approximated one T cell. Each CDR3 protein is one row after TCRdb ran MiXCR on the PCR reads. The sample consists of hundreds of thousands of distinct CDR3 sequences, roughly 30% of them appearing once. The V gene's germline CDR1 is MDHEN and CDR2 SYDVKM. This CDR3 spans 13 amino acids. The junction had 7 bases not matched to a gene; V was cut back by 7 bases and J by 5 bases. The sample belongs to a study of post-analysis software for immune sequencing data. Overall study context: The cohort encompassed relapsing-remitting, secondary progressive and progressive-relapsing multiple sclerosis disease courses. Study results and caveats: Same-batch samples co-clustered strongly by F measure. Patients had higher frequencies than controls of about five TRBV segments, including TRBV5-6, TRBV5-1 and TRBV20-1. Normalized Chao1 diversity was significantly lower in multiple sclerosis patients than in controls.

V usage is TRBV28 and J usage is TRBJ1-1, with 7 nucleotides matching TRBD1. The source of this sequence is a girl aged 5-17 years with multiple sclerosis. Sequenced material: blood. The CDR3 reads CASIRQGGTEAFF. The CDR3 region has the DNA TGTGCCAGCATCCGACAGGGTGGAACTGAAGCTTTCTTT.